This note documents a single T cell receptor beta chain sequence. Trimming took 7 bases from V and 3 from J, leaving 21 bases between them. The CDR3 contains 17 residues. Per the germline V gene, CDR1 is SGHDN and CDR2 is FVKESK. These data originate in a study of technical replicates of blood from a few donors. Sequencing used immunoSEQ multiplex PCR; TCRdb keeps in-frame clones, though not all of them. Here the sample spans approximately 70,000 clones, roughly nine tenths being singletons. The specimen was PBMCs. The sequence was collected from a human donor in good health. Some clones in this sample may be carry-over from other donors' samples. V usage is TRBV14 and J usage is TRBJ2-2, with D possibly matching TRBD2 (7 bases). The CDR3, as DNA: TGTGCCAGCAAAGTTACAAAGTGGGGGGGCTACACCGGGGAGCTGTTTTTT. Translated: CASKVTKWGGYTGELFF.